The 25 T cell receptor beta chains below all came from one sample that was sequenced in a study of shared T cell receptors in the human thymus. Here immunoSEQ multiplex PCR was the method, and the copy in TCRdb shows in-frame clones only, minus some. The sample lists 500,000 to 750,000 clones; 85% to 90% were seen once. These data were also filed under a second study, of human thymus T cells.

Source material: thymocytes. The receptors come from a boy in the first two years of life with a congenital heart defect.

This sequence joins TRBV27 and TRBJ2-7; tentatively, D is TRBD2 (6 bases). The CDR3 spans 15 residues. Trimming left V 7 bases short and J 2 bases short, with 18 bases between. The germline V gene has CDR1 MNHEY and CDR2 SMNVEV (reference sequence). In nucleotides, the CDR3 is TGTGCCAGCACCCAGTCCGCGGAGGGCACCTACGAGCAGTACTTC. Protein sequence: CASTQSAEGTYEQYF.

The chain uses TRBV29-1 and TRBJ1-3; D call uncertain. Germline CDR1 is SQVTM and CDR2 is ANQGSEA. The V gene lost 0 bases and the J gene lost 0 bases, with 15 bases spanning the gap. The length of the CDR3 is 17 residues. The CDR3 protein is CSVEDRRGRSSGNTIYF. In nucleotides, the CDR3 is TGCAGCGTTGAAGATCGTCGGGGTCGGTCCTCTGGAAACACCATATATTTT. The whole variable domain, remainder taken from reference TRBV29-1 and TRBJ1-3, is SAVISQKPSRDICQRGTSLTIQCQVDSQVTMMFWYRQQPGQSLTLIATANQGSEATYESGFVIDKFPISRPNLTFSTLTVSNMSPEDSSIYLCSVEDRRGRSSGNTIYFGEGSWLTVV.

This rearrangement joins TRBV25-1 to TRBJ2-7; D is possibly TRBD1 (5 bases). Deletions cut 2 bases from V and 2 bases from J, with 10 bases between. Germline V gene lookup returns CDR1 MGHDK and CDR2 SYGVNS. The CDR3 totals 14 residues. This chain's CDR3 is CASSEQGLAYEQYF. Written as DNA, the CDR3 is TGTGCCAGCAGTGAACAGGGATTGGCCTACGAGCAGTACTTC.

The CDR3 is CASSSPGHRGNTIYF. DNA of the CDR3: TGTGCCAGCAGCTCGCCGGGACACCGGGGAAACACCATATATTTT. The V call is TRBV7-8, the J call TRBJ1-3; TRBD1 might be the D (6 bases). CDR1 and CDR2 from the germline V gene are SGHVS and FQNEAQ. This CDR3 is 15 amino acids long. V dropped 4 bases and J dropped 4 bases, with 14 bases sitting between them.

This chain links TRBV5-4 with TRBJ2-4; no firm D call. The CDR3 spans 17 residues. Between the trimmed V and J ends, which lost 0 bases and 0 bases, there was a span of 13 bases. In germline, CDR1 is SGHNT, CDR2 YYREEE (reference sequence). The CDR3 coding sequence is TGTGCCAGCAGCTTGGGGTCCAGATCCCTAGCCAAAAACATTCAGTACTTC. This encodes CASSLGSRSLAKNIQYF.

The chain recombines TRBV5-1 with TRBJ1-1; 9 nucleotides line up with TRBD1. This CDR3 has 13 amino acids. The V gene's germline CDR1 is SGHRS and CDR2 YFSETQ. After removal of 0 bases from V and 10 bases from J, the junction contained 4 bases not matched to a gene. CDR3 nucleotide sequence: TGCGCCAGCAGCTTGGGGACAGGGGACGGAGCTTTCTTT. Residues: CASSLGTGDGAFF.

The V call is TRBV6-1, the J call TRBJ2-2; 8 nucleotides line up with TRBD1. This CDR3 has 13 residues. Germline loops: CDR1 MNHNS, CDR2 SASEGT. V was clipped by 9 bases and J by 7 bases; unmatched bases: 7. This CDR3 is CASGQGISGELFF. CDR3 DNA: TGTGCCAGTGGACAGGGTATTAGCGGGGAGCTGTTTTTT.

The chain links TRBV4-2 to TRBJ2-1, with 10 positions matching TRBD2. Germline V lookup: CDR1 LGHNA, CDR2 YNFKEQ. The CDR3 is 15 amino acids. J lost 8 bases, V lost 0 bases, and 4 bases had no gene match. CDR3: CASSQDRLAGDEQFF. DNA of the CDR3: TGTGCCAGCAGCCAAGATCGGCTAGCGGGAGATGAGCAGTTCTTC.

The chain combines TRBV30 with TRBJ1-2; 7 bases line up with TRBD1. J lost 6 bases, V lost 0 bases, and 4 bases had no gene match. Germline V gene lookup returns CDR1 GTSNPN and CDR2 SVGIG (reference sequence). The CDR3 spans 13 residues. The CDR3 bases are TGTGCCTGGAGTGTCCCCAGGGGGGATGGCTACACCTTC. Protein: CAWSVPRGDGYTF. The full variable domain, its missing parts supplied by reference TRBV30 and TRBJ1-2, is SQTIHQWPATLVQPVGSPLSLECTVEGTSNPNLYWYRQAAGRGLQLLFYSVGIGQISSEVPQNLSASRPQDRQFILSSKKLLLSDSGFYLCAWSVPRGDGYTFGSGTRLTVV.

This clone has just a few counts. The genes are TRBV9 and TRBJ2-7, with TRBD2 matching over 11 bases. In germline, CDR1 is SGDLS, CDR2 YYNGEE. Trimming removed 4 bases from V and 2 bases from J; junction bases left unmatched: 5. The length of the CDR3 is 15 residues. The DNA for the CDR3 is TGTGCCAGCAGCATCGGGACTAGCGGAACCTACGAGCAGTACTTC. Its translation is CASSIGTSGTYEQYF.

The V and J genes are TRBV5-8 and TRBJ1-3; 10 bases fit TRBD1. Germline lookup yields CDR1 SGHTS and CDR2 YDEGEE. There are 17 residues in the CDR3. The V and J ends lost 5 bases and 0 bases, in that order; junction bases with no gene match: 8. The DNA for the CDR3 is TGTGCCAGCAGTTTTCGACAGGGGGCCTTCTCTGGAAACACCATATATTTT. Residues: CASSFRQGAFSGNTIYF.

This sequence joins TRBV20-1 and TRBJ1-2; maybe TRBD1 (6 bases). The CDR3 runs to 11 residues. Germline values: CDR1 DFQATT, CDR2 SNEGSKA (reference sequence). V lost 5 bases, J lost 8 bases, and 12 bases lay in between. The CDR3 sequence: CSAYTGYGYTF. CDR3 nucleotide sequence: TGCAGTGCTTATACAGGGTACGGCTACACCTTC.

The chain has TRBV4-2 and TRBJ2-1; D is uncertain. The CDR3 runs 13 residues. The germline V gene has CDR1 LGHNA and CDR2 YNFKEQ. V was cut by 4 bases and J by 16 bases, with 20 bases left in between. The CDR3 spells CASSPRIASQLFF. CDR3 nucleotides: TGTGCCAGCAGCCCCCGAATAGCCAGTCAATTATTCTTC.

The chain recombines TRBV7-2 with TRBJ1-2; possibly TRBD1 for D (5 bases). The germline gives CDR1 SGHTA, CDR2 FQGNSA. Trimming left V 1 base short and J 6 bases short, with 18 bases between. This CDR3 has 16 amino acids. CDR3 sequence reads: CASSLDYMGPRDGYTF. The CDR3 DNA sequence: TGTGCCAGCAGCTTAGACTATATGGGGCCACGGGATGGCTACACCTTC. The full variable domain, its missing parts supplied by reference TRBV7-2 and TRBJ1-2, is GAGVSQSPSNKVTEKGKDVELRCDPISGHTALYWYRQSLGQGLEFLIYFQGNSAPDKSGLPSDRFSAERTGGSVSTLTIQRTQQEDSAVYLCASSLDYMGPRDGYTFGSGTRLTVV.

This clone was observed a single time. This chain uses TRBV4-3 with TRBJ2-7; 14 bases agree with TRBD2. CDR3 length: 17 residues. CDR1 and CDR2 from the germline V gene are LGHNA and YSLEER. J gave up 3 bases and V 4 bases, and 8 bases lay outside the gene matches. The CDR3 DNA reads TGCGCCAGCAGCCCCGGGACTAGCGGGAGACCTCGCTACGAGCAGTACTTC. Translation gives CASSPGTSGRPRYEQYF.

The chain recombines TRBV10-2 with TRBJ1-5; D unresolved. Germline V gives CDR1 WSHSY, CDR2 SAAADI. The CDR3 is made up of 12 amino acids. Trimming took off 6 bases at V and 7 bases at J, with 10 bases between the two ends. The CDR3 is CASSGEEQPQHF. DNA for the CDR3: TGCGCCAGCAGCGGGGAAGAACAGCCCCAGCATTTT.

With regard to this clone: The same CDR3 also results from other DNA sequences found in this sample. This chain joins TRBV27 and TRBJ2-7; D gene ambiguous. V was cut by 4 bases and J by 2 bases, with 9 bases left in between. This CDR3 spans 13 amino acids. Germline values: CDR1 MNHEY, CDR2 SMNVEV (reference sequence). The CDR3 region is CASSSGHPYEQYF. CDR3 coding DNA: TGTGCCAGCAGTTCTGGGCACCCCTACGAGCAGTACTTC.

This chain connects TRBV27 to TRBJ2-3; TRBD2 agrees at 15 bases. V trimming: 5 bases; J trimming: 4 bases; junction bases outside the gene matches: 13. The CDR3 runs 19 residues. Germline-derived CDR1 and CDR2 are MNHEY and SMNVEV (reference sequence). CDR3 in amino acids: CASSPWTSGRAEGADTQYF. CDR3 sequence (DNA): TGTGCCAGCAGTCCCTGGACTAGCGGGAGGGCCGAGGGGGCAGATACGCAGTATTTT.

This rearrangement joins TRBV7-2 to TRBJ2-7; 9 nucleotides agree with TRBD2. J lost 3 bases, V lost 5 bases, and 14 bases had no gene match. The CDR3 totals 17 residues. Germline values: CDR1 SGHTA, CDR2 FQGNSA. CDR3: CASSAKIAGETLYEQYF. The CDR3 coding sequence is TGTGCCAGCAGCGCGAAAATAGCGGGAGAAACGCTCTACGAGCAGTACTTC.

The V gene is TRBV30, the J gene TRBJ2-3; 9 nucleotides agree with TRBD2. The germline V gene has CDR1 GTSNPN and CDR2 SVGIG (reference sequence). This CDR3 spans 19 amino acids. With V trimmed by 0 bases and J by 0 bases, 13 bases remained unmatched. The CDR3 coding sequence is TGTGCCTGGAGTGTCCCCGGGGCGGGAGGGGTACCTAGCACAGATACGCAGTATTTT. This encodes CAWSVPGAGGVPSTDTQYF. The whole variable domain, filled in from reference TRBV30 and TRBJ2-3, reads SQTIHQWPATLVQPVGSPLSLECTVEGTSNPNLYWYRQAAGRGLQLLFYSVGIGQISSEVPQNLSASRPQDRQFILSSKKLLLSDSGFYLCAWSVPGAGGVPSTDTQYFGPGTRLTVL.

The V and J genes are TRBV7-8 and TRBJ2-7; 7 positions agree with TRBD1. This CDR3 region has 14 residues. Germline CDR1 and CDR2: SGHVS and FQNEAQ. V was clipped by 5 bases and J by 6 bases; unmatched bases: 10. The CDR3 DNA is TGTGCCAGCAGCCTACTTGACAGGGTCTGCGAGCAGTACTTC. It translates to CASSLLDRVCEQYF.

The chain is built from TRBV2 and TRBJ2-1; D possibly corresponds to TRBD1 (6 bases). Germline V gene data show CDR1 as SNHLY and CDR2 as FYNNEI. This CDR3 region has 14 residues. The V end was cut by 6 bases, the J end by 9 bases, with 18 bases between. CDR3: CASRYRESEFEQFF. As DNA, the CDR3 is TGTGCCAGCAGATACAGGGAGTCTGAGTTTGAGCAGTTCTTC.

The CDR3 protein is CASSEPQYRGANVLTF. Here the CDR3 DNA reads TGTGCCAGCAGTGAACCCCAATACCGGGGGGCCAACGTCCTGACTTTC. The chain couples TRBV2 to TRBJ2-6; D is unclear. This CDR3 has 16 amino acids. Germline V gene sequence: CDR1 SNHLY, CDR2 FYNNEI. The V and J ends lost 2 bases and 4 bases respectively, with 12 bases between them. The complete variable domain, with remaining parts taken from reference TRBV2 and TRBJ2-6, reads EPEVTQTPSHQVTQMGQEVILRCVPISNHLYFYWYRQILGQKVEFLVSFYNNEISEKSEIFDDQFSVERPDGSNFTLKIRSTKLEDSAMYFCASSEPQYRGANVLTFGAGSRLTVL.

The V gene is TRBV6-5, the J gene TRBJ1-2; D might be TRBD1 (5 bases). The CDR3 totals 15 residues. CDR1 and CDR2 from the germline V gene are MNHEY and SVGAGI. Trimming removed 2 bases at V and 4 bases at J, with 14 bases between. CDR3 residues: CASSYRIGRGYGYTF. CDR3 bases: TGTGCCAGCAGTTACCGAATCGGTAGGGGCTATGGCTACACCTTC.

This sequence joins TRBV6-5 and TRBJ2-7, with 7 bases matching TRBD1. Trimming took 5 bases from V and 5 from J; bases not matched to a gene: 0. CDR1 and CDR2 from the germline V gene are MNHEY and SVGAGI. This CDR3 is built from 11 residues. The CDR3, as DNA: TGTGCCAGCAGTCAGGGGGACGAGCAGTACTTC. It translates to CASSQGDEQYF.